This T cell receptor beta chain was identified during a study of control samples from healthy donors and cancer patients (dated by TCRdb to about 2020). The protocol used for the library was the immunoSEQ multiplex PCR assay. What TCRdb holds here is the immuneACCESS table cut down to in-frame rearrangements. Part of the clones is not present; checked against another copy, under half of the missing clones reflect an unresolved V gene, and the others are unexplained. This sample lists around 200,000 clones; about 95% were detected once. The ten biggest clones cover roughly 1.6% of the sample. Points on this clone: This clone's antigen is unknown. Base quality data are lacking; no much larger clone is found one base away.

Between the V and J ends, shortened by 5 bases and 2 bases respectively, the junction contains 10 bases. The CDR3 sequence holds 15 residues, the cysteine and phenylalanine included. Only the CDR3 DNA is retained, 45 bases long and in frame from the first base. Reading the germline V gene (reference sequence) gives CDR1 SEHNR and CDR2 FQNEAQ. The receptor's source is a man over 45 in good health. The material sequenced was blood. The chain is encoded by TRBV7-9 joined to TRBJ2-6, with a weak D call of TRBD1 (6 bases match). The CDR3 protein sequence reads: CASSLQGTGANVLTF. The nucleotide sequence is given as TGTGCCAGCAGCCTACAGGGAACTGGGGCCAACGTCCTGACTTTC.